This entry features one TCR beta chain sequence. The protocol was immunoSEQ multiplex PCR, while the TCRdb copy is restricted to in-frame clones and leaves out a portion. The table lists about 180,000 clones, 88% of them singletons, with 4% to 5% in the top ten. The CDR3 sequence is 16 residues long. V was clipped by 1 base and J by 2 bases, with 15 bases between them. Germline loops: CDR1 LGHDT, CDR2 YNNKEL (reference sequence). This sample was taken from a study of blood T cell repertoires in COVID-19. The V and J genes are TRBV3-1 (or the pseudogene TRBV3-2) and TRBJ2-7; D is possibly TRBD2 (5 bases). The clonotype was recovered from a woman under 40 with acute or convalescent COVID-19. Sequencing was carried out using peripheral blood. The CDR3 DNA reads TGTGCCAGCAGCCAAGGTTTTGCGGGTCAGACCTACGAGCAGTACTTC. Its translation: CASSQGFAGQTYEQYF.